This TCR beta chain emerged from a study of blood T cells in healthy people across ages (dated by TCRdb to 2013 to 2016). Describing the broader study: Template switching captured roughly one uniquely barcoded TCR beta cDNA molecule per two T cells in model experiments. Using deep sequencing normalized with unique cDNA molecular identifiers, the study measured how TCR beta repertoire diversity changes with age. Four age groups were formed from the donors: young (average around 15 years), middle-aged (approximately 41), aged (under 70) and long-lived (roughly 88). The study analyzed two additional independent replicas of 1 million unique cDNA reads from the same blood draw for two donors, one aged 18 to 29 and one aged 80 or older. Beyond this particular receptor, the publication reports: Since profiling was done on bulk unsorted PBMCs, naive and antigen-experienced compartments could not be conclusively compared. Donor CMV infection status was unknown, potentially confounding age-related changes in expanded clonotypes. As age increased, observed TCR beta diversity per million T cells dropped in a roughly linear way, and a significant reduction was already evident by age 40. Estimates of total diversity based on one million sequenced T cells were considered lower bounds and underestimates. A strong correlation was found between observed TCR beta diversity and the percentage of naive T cells measured by flow cytometry. Compared with the aged group, the long-lived group had more naive CD4+ T cells, fewer expanded clones and increased TCR diversity, suggesting age selection.

On this clonotype itself: Its antigen target is currently unknown. Base qualities are not recorded, but no much larger clone differs from it by a single base.

V was cut back by 5 bases and J by 3 bases, leaving a gap of 13 bases between them. Looking up the germline V gene (reference sequence) yields CDR1 MNHEY and CDR2 SMNVEV. From its cysteine to its phenylalanine, the CDR3 spans 14 amino acids. Just CDR3 DNA is preserved here, 42 bases in frame from base 1. Library construction relied on 5' RACE. Sequencing relied on an Illumina HiSeq 2500. A second PCR of roughly 7 to 11 cycles was performed with a sample-barcoded 5' primer and a J-beta primer mix. Each TCR beta cDNA molecule received a unique molecular identifier from a template-switch 5' adaptor carrying 12 random nucleotides. Each sample yielded at least 2.5 million CDR3-containing paired-end reads. The Mint cDNA synthesis kit, primed by a TRBC-specific oligonucleotide, was used to synthesize first-strand cDNA from all RNA. Following uracil-DNA glycosylase treatment, all cDNA underwent a first 18-cycle PCR with the universal primers M1SS and BC2_uni_R. The paper's processing steps were these. Each sample was normalized by randomly selecting 1 million high-quality reads, each carrying a distinct molecular identifier. Reads sharing molecular identifiers were discarded rather than binned into consensus sequences. MiTCR, set to a Q25 quality threshold and the strictest error-elimination algorithm, was used for CDR3 identification, clonotype clustering and error correction. A nonparametric unseen species model using Euler transformation provided a lower-bound estimate of total TCR beta diversity. TCRdb reanalyzed the raw reads on its own, using fastp at Q25 for trimming and MiXCR for clone calling, and kept in-frame beta chains. Every entry covers one CDR3 protein and lists the most common genes and DNA from its rows. The authors' filters were not applied to this entry. This sample is represented by 750,000 to 950,000 distinct CDR3 sequences; about 29% of them were singletons. The ten largest clones add up to about a tenth of the sample.

Donors were 39 systemically healthy Caucasian individuals from Russia aged roughly 6 to 95 years. Roughly 9.5 milliliters of peripheral blood were drawn from each donor into EDTA-treated Vacutainer tubes. PBMCs were isolated by Ficoll-Paque density-gradient centrifugation, with at least 7 million obtained per sample. Trizol reagent was used to extract total RNA from the PBMCs, yielding at least 5.5 micrograms per sample. For every donor, flow cytometry on a PBMC aliquot measured the percentage of naive CD45RAhigh/CD27high T cells. The same data also went into a second study, on T cells of mothers and their children. According to the second study: Donors were nine systemically healthy Caucasian individuals: three mothers and their six children. cDNA synthesis used all of the extracted RNA, with 1.5 ug of RNA in each 15 ul reaction. In the second PCR, the M1S primer added sample barcodes and 2-4 random nucleotides. Each mother yielded over 9.5 million TCR beta CDR3 reads and each child 2.5 million to 3 million reads. In both related and unrelated pairs, thymic selection shapes the output of TCR recombination in a similar way, with inherited differences having only a minor effect. Related mother-child pairs always showed normalized repertoire overlap that was slightly higher than in unrelated mother-child pairs, though the difference was never significant. Persistent microchimeric T cell clones were not detected, at a sensitivity of around 99 clones per million clonotypes. The study used deep NGS to compare TCR beta repertoires of mothers and children, seeking features distinguishing related mother-child pairs from unrelated individuals. The mean age was around 42 +/- 4 years for the mothers and about 12 +/- 4 years for the children. After adapter ligation with NEBNext reagents, the libraries were sequenced on Illumina HiSeq 2000 with 100+100 nt paired-end reads. To prevent cross-contamination, the mother and child libraries were prepared a month apart and were sequenced in separate runs. Each donor had between roughly 500,000 and 2,200,000 distinct TCR beta clonotypes identified. Naive TCR beta clonotypes were estimated from low-frequency clonotypes matched to each donor's FACS-determined naive share, without sorting.

This sequence was found in a middle-aged woman in good health. The V gene is TRBV27 and the J gene is TRBJ1-2, with the D gene call left open. Specimen: blood. The DNA is TGTGCCAGCAGTCCGACGCCCAGCGACTATGGCTACACCTTC. Its coded protein is CASSPTPSDYGYTF.